The entry that follows covers one TCR beta chain sequence. It lacks a known antigen. No base quality values were provided; no much bigger clone lies one nucleotide off. The data are from a study of early T cells in non-severe SARS-CoV-2 infection (dated by TCRdb to the early 2020s). In terms of the full investigation: Because TCR sequencing relied on bulk RNA taken from unsorted whole blood, pairing of alpha and beta chains was not possible. The paper's findings and limits, for the study overall: Matching against VDJdb was skewed toward anti-spike CD8 responses, likely underestimated virus-specific expansions, and missed private and CD4 specificities.

Preparation of the library involved 5' RACE. Sequencing was performed on a NextSeq 500. Unique molecular identifiers were attached to individual cDNA molecules in the TCR library protocol so that sequencing error and PCR bias could be corrected. TCR alpha and beta chains were both sequenced, and the abundances of alpha and beta sequences in each sample were closely correlated with each other. The authors processed their data as follows. Decombinator V4 was used to perform V gene, J gene and CDR3 annotation of TCR sequences. Expanded TCRs were defined as changing significantly between any two time points under a Poisson model with p below 0.0001. TCR abundances were normalised to the total number of TCRs sequenced per sample and expressed as counts per million. VDJdb, accessed on 1 November 2021, was searched for TCRs annotated for CMV, EBV and SARS-CoV-2, and TCRs annotated for more than one antigen were excluded. Clones were called with MiXCR by TCRdb after fastp trimmed the public reads at Q25, and only in-frame beta chains were retained. Rows merge per CDR3 protein into single entries with the most common DNA and genes. TCRdb's processing, not the authors' own work, is the source of the V and J calls. The sample contains tens of thousands of distinct CDR3 sequences, about 9.7% of them found a single time. 4.2% of the sample is taken by the ten largest.

A case-control design nested within a healthcare worker cohort in London, UK, was used, with weekly nasopharyngeal swab PCR tests and blood sampling performed. Healthcare workers were recruited during the week of the UK lockdown, between 23 and 31 March 2020, and followed weekly for up to roughly 15 weeks. Source material: whole blood. This clonotype was sampled from an adult who was a healthcare worker with PCR-confirmed SARS-CoV-2 infection or an uninfected control (not recorded which).

The sequence in DNA is TGTGCCAGCTCACCATTAGGAGGGTTATACAATGAGCAGTTCTTC. This yields the protein CASSPLGGLYNEQFF. The chain couples TRBV18 to TRBJ2-1; matching of 6 bases hints at TRBD2 as the D gene. Its CDR3 holds 15 amino acids, cysteine through phenylalanine. Of all the DNA, just the CDR3 is kept, 45 bases in frame from base 1. Trimming removed 2 bases from V and 4 bases from J, leaving 12 bases between the germline ends. From the germline V gene, CDR1 is KGHSH and CDR2 is LQKENI.